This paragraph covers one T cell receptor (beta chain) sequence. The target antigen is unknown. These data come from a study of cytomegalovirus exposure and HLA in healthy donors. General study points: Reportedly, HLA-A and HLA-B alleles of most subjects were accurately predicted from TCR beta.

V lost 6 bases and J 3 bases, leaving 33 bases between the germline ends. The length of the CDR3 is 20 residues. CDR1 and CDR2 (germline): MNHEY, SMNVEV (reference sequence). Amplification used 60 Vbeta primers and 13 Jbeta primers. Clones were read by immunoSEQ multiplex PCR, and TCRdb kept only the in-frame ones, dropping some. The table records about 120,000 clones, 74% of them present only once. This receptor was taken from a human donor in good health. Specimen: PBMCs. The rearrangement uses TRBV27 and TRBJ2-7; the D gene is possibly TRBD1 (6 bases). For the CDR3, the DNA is TGTGCCAGCAGCGCCTACAGGGAGCTGCCCTTATTCAGAAAATACTACGAGCAGTACTTC. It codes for CASSAYRELPLFRKYYEQYF.